Presented here are 19 T cell receptor beta chains from one specimen sequenced in a study of blood T cell repertoires in COVID-19 (dated by TCRdb to 2020 to 2021). Library prep was done by the immunoSEQ multiplex PCR assay. TCRdb holds this immuneACCESS table with in-frame rearrangements only. Some clones are missing; in checked studies, unresolved V genes explain under half, and the rest has no known cause. The sample has around 170,000 clones on record, 89% of them singletons. The ten largest make up 1.5% to 2% of the sample. Sequenced input: peripheral blood. These receptors were collected from a man between 18 and 35 years old who had recovered from COVID-19.

This chain uses TRBV5-6 with TRBJ2-7; 8 nucleotides match TRBD1. Germline values: CDR1 SGHDT, CDR2 YYEEEE. The CDR3 totals 17 residues. V shed 3 bases, J shed 2 bases, and the junction held 13 bases outside the gene matches. CDR3 DNA: TGTGCCAGCAGCTCACTCGCCCGGCGCAGGGGGCCCTACGAGCAGTACTTC. It encodes CASSSLARRRGPYEQYF.

This sequence joins TRBV5-4 and TRBJ1-2; 8 nucleotides agree with TRBD1. The germline gives CDR1 SGHNT, CDR2 YYREEE (reference sequence). The V gene end was trimmed by 4 bases and the J gene end by 7 bases; junction bases not matched to a gene: 9. This CDR3 is built from 14 residues. DNA of the CDR3: TGTGCCAGCAGCCCAGACAGGGGAAGGGTTGGCTACACCTTC. Residues: CASSPDRGRVGYTF.

This chain joins TRBV9 and TRBJ2-1, with D possibly matching TRBD2 (6 bases). Trimming pared 0 bases from V and 0 bases from J, leaving 16 bases between. CDR1 SGDLS and CDR2 YYNGEE come from the germline V gene. The CDR3 spans 18 residues. The CDR3 nucleotides are TGTGCCAGCAGCGTAGAAGGAGGGAATAGGGGCTCCTACAATGAGCAGTTCTTC. Translation gives CASSVEGGNRGSYNEQFF.

V and J are TRBV3-1 (or the pseudogene TRBV3-2) and TRBJ2-5; the match to TRBD1 covers 7 bases. This CDR3 is 15 amino acids long. CDR1 is LGHDT, CDR2 YNNKEL, per germline (reference sequence). Trimming cost V 3 bases and J 3 bases; bases outside gene matches: 7. The CDR3 DNA sequence: TGTGCCAGCAGCCATACAGACAGGGATAAAGAGACCCAGTACTTC. This gives the protein CASSHTDRDKETQYF.

The chain employs TRBV6-5 and TRBJ1-2; tentative D call: TRBD1 (6 bases). There are 13 residues in the CDR3. Germline V gene sequence: CDR1 MNHEY, CDR2 SVGAGI. V was shortened by 6 bases and J by 2 bases, with 10 bases between the two germline ends. CDR3 loop: CASSLDRNYGYTF. CDR3 nucleotide sequence: TGTGCCAGCAGCCTGGACAGAAACTATGGCTACACCTTC.

The genes are TRBV18 and TRBJ2-7; TRBD1 matches 8 bases. The V gene end was trimmed by 2 bases and the J gene end by 3 bases; junction bases not matched to a gene: 3. CDR3 length: 14 amino acids. CDR1 is KGHSH, CDR2 LQKENI, per germline. The chain's CDR3 is CASSPTGGNYEQYF. DNA of the CDR3: TGTGCCAGCTCACCAACAGGGGGAAACTACGAGCAGTACTTC. Together with reference TRBV18 and TRBJ2-7, the CDR3 gives the full variable domain: NAGVMQNPRHLVRRRGQEARLRCSPMKGHSHVYWYRQLPEEGLKFMVYLQKENIIDESGMPKERFSAEFPKEGPSILRIQQVVRGDSAAYFCASSPTGGNYEQYFGPGTRLTVT.

The rearrangement joins TRBV27 to TRBJ2-7; TRBD2 aligns across 8 bases. Germline trimming cut 5 bases from V and 0 bases from J; bases unmatched to any gene: 9. Germline V gene sequence: CDR1 MNHEY, CDR2 SMNVEV (reference sequence). The CDR3 has 16 amino acids. The CDR3 reads CASSPRGGGSSYEQYF. The CDR3 DNA reads TGTGCCAGCAGTCCCCGGGGGGGCGGGAGCTCCTACGAGCAGTACTTC.

The chain couples TRBV4-3 to TRBJ2-1; 9 bases line up with TRBD1. J gave up 2 bases and V 0 bases, and 2 bases lay outside the gene matches. Germline V gives CDR1 LGHNA, CDR2 YSLEER. This CDR3 has 16 amino acids. For the CDR3, the DNA is TGCGCCAGCAGCCAAGACCGGGACAGGGCCTACAATGAGCAGTTCTTC. Translated: CASSQDRDRAYNEQFF.

V and J are TRBV19 and TRBJ2-4; 7 nucleotides match TRBD2. The CDR3 has 16 amino acids. CDR1 and CDR2 from the germline V gene are LNHDA and SQIVND (reference sequence). Germline trimming cut 2 bases from V and 9 bases from J; bases unmatched to any gene: 13. The CDR3 sequence: CASSIKLAAGAAIQYF. CDR3 coding DNA: TGTGCCAGTAGTATAAAGTTAGCCGCGGGAGCGGCCATTCAGTACTTC.

The chain uses TRBV2 and TRBJ2-7; 8 nucleotides agree with TRBD1. Unmatched junction bases numbered 8, after V lost 1 base and J lost 6 bases. The CDR3 spans 15 residues. Germline CDR1 reads SNHLY; CDR2 reads FYNNEI. This CDR3 reads CASSEEWQGAAEQYF. For the CDR3, the DNA is TGTGCCAGCAGTGAAGAATGGCAGGGGGCCGCCGAGCAGTACTTC. Combining the CDR3 with reference TRBV2 and TRBJ2-7 gives the whole variable domain EPEVTQTPSHQVTQMGQEVILRCVPISNHLYFYWYRQILGQKVEFLVSFYNNEISEKSEIFDDQFSVERPDGSNFTLKIRSTKLEDSAMYFCASSEEWQGAAEQYFGPGTRLTVT.

The chain recombines TRBV5-6 with TRBJ2-1, with 7 positions matching TRBD1. CDR1 and CDR2 from the germline V gene are SGHDT and YYEEEE. The CDR3 extends over 18 amino acids. With 1 base clipped from V and 9 bases from J, the junction kept 19 bases outside the gene matches. The CDR3 is CASSLRRGGRGRISEQFF. In DNA, the CDR3 is TGTGCCAGCAGCTTGCGAAGAGGGGGCAGGGGTAGGATCAGTGAGCAGTTCTTC.

V and J are TRBV7-2 and TRBJ2-7; a possible D gene is TRBD2 (6 bases). This CDR3 has 13 residues. Trimming pared 2 bases from V and 4 bases from J, leaving 9 bases between. Germline V gene lookup returns CDR1 SGHTA and CDR2 FQGNSA. The CDR3, as DNA: TGTGCCAGCAGCTTACTTCGGGGGTACGAGCAGTACTTC. The encoded protein is CASSLLRGYEQYF.

The chain has TRBV27 and TRBJ2-1; unclear D gene. The CDR3 contains 15 residues. Germline loops: CDR1 MNHEY, CDR2 SMNVEV (reference sequence). V was cut by 3 bases and J by 7 bases, with 16 bases left in between. The CDR3 DNA reads TGTGCCAGCAGTTTGGCCAGGATAAGTGGGAATGAGCAGTTCTTC. As protein: CASSLARISGNEQFF.

The chain is built from TRBV29-1 and TRBJ2-7; tentatively, D is TRBD1 (6 bases). The length of the CDR3 is 16 residues. V lost 4 bases and J lost 1, with 20 bases in between. In germline, CDR1 is SQVTM, CDR2 ANQGSEA. The CDR3 sequence is CSVAGIPGVFSYEQYF. The CDR3 DNA reads as TGCAGCGTTGCAGGGATTCCAGGGGTTTTTTCCTACGAGCAGTACTTC.

The rearrangement joins TRBV5-1 to TRBJ2-7; 7 bases align to TRBD1. The germline V gene has CDR1 SGHRS and CDR2 YFSETQ. The CDR3 is 14 residues long. V lost 4 bases and J lost 3; bases outside the gene matches: 7. The CDR3 region has the DNA TGCGCCAGCAGCCCGTCCGCAGGGGGCTACGAGCAGTACTTC. This codes for CASSPSAGGYEQYF.

The gene calls are TRBV7-2 and TRBJ2-7; 9 bases align to TRBD2. Germline loops: CDR1 SGHTA, CDR2 FQGNSA. This CDR3 spans 15 amino acids. V gave up 3 bases and J gave up 3 bases; unmatched junction bases: 6. The CDR3 sequence is CASSLETSGSYEQYF. CDR3 in DNA: TGTGCCAGCAGCTTGGAGACTAGCGGAAGCTACGAGCAGTACTTC.

The V and J genes are TRBV6-5 and TRBJ2-2; 7 positions agree with TRBD1. Trimming cost V 4 bases and J 7 bases; bases outside gene matches: 9. This CDR3 region has 15 residues. CDR1 and CDR2 (germline): MNHEY, SVGAGI. CDR3 sequence: CASSSQGQNDGELFF. CDR3 sequence (DNA): TGTGCCAGCAGTTCCCAGGGACAGAACGACGGGGAGCTGTTTTTT.

V usage is TRBV10-1 and J usage is TRBJ2-5; D is unclear. V lost 3 bases and J lost 3, with 14 bases in between. CDR3 length: 15 amino acids. Germline loops: CDR1 WNHNN, CDR2 SYGVQD (reference sequence). The CDR3 DNA reads TGCGCCAGCAGTGAAAATCCCCCGGTAGAAGAGACCCAGTACTTC. Amino acids: CASSENPPVEETQYF.

V usage is TRBV7-6 and J usage is TRBJ2-5; possibly TRBD2 for D (7 bases). This CDR3 has 15 amino acids. Germline CDR1 and CDR2: SGHVS and FNYEAQ. Trimming removed 5 bases from V and 4 bases from J, with 17 bases in between. The CDR3 protein is CASSPEGGAGETQYF. CDR3 in DNA: TGTGCCAGCAGCCCGGAGGGGGGGGCAGGAGAGACCCAGTACTTC.